The entry below describes one T cell receptor (beta chain). Its specificity is unknown. TCRdb redid the calling of the 5' RACE reads with MiXCR, one entry per CDR3 protein. Of about 520,000 distinct CDR3 sequences listed, about 20% are singletons. This sample stems from a study of identical twins. The study's findings and limits: Findings came from cross-sectional statistics, without long-term follow-up of donors. A lower insertion count was a feature of abundant cord blood beta clonotypes, with no such feature in memory repertoires.

Trimming took off 9 bases at V and 4 bases at J, with 19 bases between the two ends. The CDR3 covers 14 residues. These data were also reused for a study on T cells expressing NK-cell markers. That study adds: Researchers got TCR beta repertoires out of sorted CD3+CD56+NKG2C+, CD3+CD56+NKG2C- and CD3+CD56-NKG2C+ T cells. Within the sequenced cohort of eight donors, seven exhibited HCMV seropositivity and one was seronegative.

The gene calls are TRBV5-3 and TRBJ1-1, with D uncertain. TRBV5-3 is identified as an open reading frame with a role that is uncertain. The sequencing sample was made of CD4+ T cells sorted from blood. The sequence derives from a young woman in good health. CDR3 sequence: CAMGPGLLGTEAFF. CDR3 nucleotides: TGTGCCATGGGCCCTGGGCTCCTGGGCACTGAAGCTTTCTTT.